This record covers a single T cell receptor beta chain. The antigen it recognizes is unknown. Qualities for individual bases were not recorded, and no much larger clone is one base off. The entry originates in a study of OX40 agonist ivuxolimab in advanced cancers. Some background on the complete study: The costimulatory receptor OX40 (CD134) was targeted by ivuxolimab, a fully human IgG2 agonistic monoclonal antibody. Intravenous ivuxolimab was administered to patients every 2 weeks at six dose levels: 0.01, 0.1, 0.3, 1.5, 3 and 10 mg/kg. Of the approximately 50 dose-escalation patients, hepatocellular carcinoma was present in approximately 20, melanoma in some 15, renal cell carcinoma in 9 and head and neck cancer in 9. In the dose-escalation cohort, around four fifths of patients were male, and the mean age was approximately 60 years, with a range of roughly 23 to 85. Prior anti-PD-1, anti-PD-L1 or anti-CTLA-4 therapy was permitted, and about 40% of dose-escalation patients had received checkpoint inhibitors. Three dose-escalation patients achieved partial responses, one with hepatocellular carcinoma and two with cutaneous melanoma. The point of sequencing TCRbeta in the periphery was to test whether ivuxolimab changed TCR sequence diversity and drove clonal T-cell expansion. The paper reports the monotherapy dose-escalation portion (N of about 54 patients) of the phase I ivuxolimab trial.

Genomic DNA was isolated from the sorted cells so that the TCRbeta CDR3 region could be sequenced. TCRbeta CDR3 regions were sequenced using the immunoSEQ Assay. Drawn from immuneACCESS, this table holds only the in-frame rearrangements with V and J called that TCRdb kept. Clones are partly lost; checked studies trace under half to an unresolved V gene and leave the rest unexplained. The sample includes around 140,000 clones, with about nine tenths observed a single time. The top ten clonotypes cover approximately 0.99% of the sample. The investigation overall reported the following: Which antigens the clonally expanded peripheral T cells were specific for was not determined. Low levels of normalized T-cell clonal expansion were also shown by some nonresponding patients. After ivuxolimab, CD8+ T cells had more expanded clones than CD4+ T cells on average. In the 0.1-3.0 mg/kg groups, partial responders were among the patients with the lowest normalized peripheral clonal expansion, particularly in CD8+ T cells. At doses from 0.1 to 3.0 mg/kg, clonal expansion was seen in both CD4+ and CD8+ blood T cells between baseline and week 6.

Patients with autoimmune disease history or receiving systemic immunosuppression were excluded from the trial. Peripheral blood for TCR sequencing was drawn from every dose cohort at baseline, at cycle 4 day 1 and at cycle 7 day 1. Samples were obtained from an open-label, multicenter, first-in-human phase I dose-escalation trial of ivuxolimab. Adults with locally advanced or metastatic melanoma, renal cell carcinoma, hepatocellular carcinoma or head and neck squamous cell carcinoma were enrolled in the trial. Before TCR sequencing, CD4+ and CD8+ T cells were separately sorted from peripheral blood. This TCR derives from an adult with an advanced solid tumor such as melanoma, head and neck, liver or kidney cancer. Specimen: CD4+ or CD8+ T cells sorted from blood, collected in a trial of the OX40 agonist ivuxolimab.

The nucleotides read TGTGCCAGCAGTTCCCTCCGCGGGAAGTACCAAGAGACCCAGTACTTC. This yields the protein CASSSLRGKYQETQYF. Recombination connected TRBV27 to TRBJ2-5; TRBD2 might be the D gene, on 6 matching bases. V is reduced by 4 bases and J by 0 bases, leaving a spacing of 15 bases between them. CDR1 is given as MNHEY and CDR2 as SMNVEV, both from the germline V gene (reference sequence). There are 16 amino acids in the CDR3, from cysteine to phenylalanine inclusive. The entry retains the CDR3 DNA only, 48 bases that are in frame from base 1.